The source of this TCR beta chain is a study of T cells after yellow fever vaccination. Overall study context: In the case of low-cell-number fractions, SMART-Seq v4 Ultra Low Input was used for preparation.

This clonotype was seen many times. Its specificity is unknown. Whole-study results and caveats: The secondary response was weaker but peaked faster, day 5 versus 15. Post-booster reappearance was seen for most primary-vaccination clones (about 96% CD4, 75% to 90% CD8).

It was through 5'RACE template switching that TCR cDNA was made, with a universal primer site and UMIs added. TCRdb processed the 5' RACE reads anew with MiXCR; each CDR3 protein has one entry. The profile shows 200,000 to 300,000 distinct CDR3 sequences, roughly 3.7% of them singletons. The CDR3 contains 15 residues. The germline V gene has CDR1 SGHKS and CDR2 YYEKEE (reference sequence). The J segment lost 5 bases and the V segment lost 2 bases, leaving 8 bases of the junction unmatched. V usage is TRBV5-5 and J usage is TRBJ2-5, with 8 bases identical to TRBD2. The source of this sequence is a young man who received the YFV17D yellow fever vaccine. The sequencing here drew on PBMCs, taken 15 days after the yellow fever booster vaccination. As DNA, the CDR3 is TGTGCCAGCAGCTTCCGAACGGGCGGGGGGGAGACCCAGTACTTC. Translated: CASSFRTGGGETQYF.